Presented here are 5 T cell receptor beta chains from one specimen sequenced in a study of shared clonotypes between healthy human individuals. Naive CD8 cells lacked CD45RO, underwent positive selection for CCR7 and left out terminally differentiated effector memory CD45RA+ cells. Produced via immunoSEQ multiplex PCR; TCRdb's table is partial and in-frame only. This sample carries approximately 2,200,000 clones, about 92% of them seen once, and the ten largest clones take under 2%. The sample consisted of naive CD8+ T cells from PBMCs. These TCRs come from a man between 18 and 35 years old in good health. Some clones in this sample may be carry-over from other donors' samples.

The chain carries TRBV11-2 and TRBJ1-1; D remains unclear. The CDR3 covers 14 residues. V shed 5 bases and J shed 1 base, with 11 bases lying between them. CDR1 and CDR2 from the germline V gene are SGHAT and FQNNGV. Written as DNA, the CDR3 is TGTGCCAGCAGCCGGCCCTCCGAGAACACTGAAGCTTTCTTT. Translating it yields CASSRPSENTEAFF.

This chain joins TRBV6-5 and TRBJ2-7; 9 bases match TRBD2. The CDR3 contains 11 residues. Per the germline V gene, CDR1 is MNHEY and CDR2 is SVGAGI. V lost 6 bases and J lost 12; bases outside the gene matches: 6. CDR3 amino acids: CASRTSGRTYF. DNA of the CDR3: TGTGCCAGCAGGACAAGCGGGAGGACGTACTTC.

The rearrangement joins TRBV9 to TRBJ2-3, with D possibly TRBD2 on 6 matching bases. CDR1 and CDR2 from the germline V gene are SGDLS and YYNGEE. The CDR3 consists of 16 residues. V lost 2 bases and J 4 bases, leaving 17 bases between the germline ends. The CDR3 DNA sequence: TGTGCCAGCAGCGTTGAATTGGGGGGATGGGCAGATACGCAGTATTTT. It yields the protein CASSVELGGWADTQYF.

Concerning this clone: Within the sample, other DNA sequences also encode this same CDR3. The gene calls are TRBV4-1 and TRBJ2-7; weak D call: TRBD1 (5 bases). The V gene's germline CDR1 is MGHRA and CDR2 YSYEKL. V lost 1 base and J lost 1, with 8 bases in between. This CDR3 is 14 amino acids long. CDR3 nucleotide sequence: TGCGCCAGCAGCCAAGTAACAGGTTCCTACGAGCAGTACTTC. Protein: CASSQVTGSYEQYF.

The rearrangement uses TRBV7-3 and TRBJ1-2; 10 nucleotides align to TRBD1. This CDR3 contains 15 residues. V lost 2 bases to trimming and J lost 6 bases; unmatched junction nucleotides: 6. The V gene's germline CDR1 is SGHTA and CDR2 FQGTGA. The CDR3 coding sequence is TGTGCCAGCAGCTTATGGGGGACAGGGGTGGATGGCTACACCTTC. This encodes CASSLWGTGVDGYTF.